These 23 T cell receptor beta chains originate from one sample sequenced in a study of blood T cell repertoires in COVID-19. This table comes from immunoSEQ multiplex PCR, and its TCRdb copy is limited to in-frame clones, with some not included. The sample gives around 130,000 clones, roughly four fifths of which show up once; 10% to 15% is in the top ten. Sequencing input: peripheral blood. These receptors originate from a woman in her sixties or seventies with acute or convalescent COVID-19.

The chain carries TRBV30 and TRBJ2-7; 10 bases fit TRBD2. CDR1 is GTSNPN, CDR2 SVGIG, per germline (reference sequence). V gave up 3 bases and J gave up 6 bases; unmatched junction bases: 14. The length of the CDR3 is 16 residues. The CDR3 DNA reads TGTGCCTGGAGAAGATACCGAGCGGGGGGGCCCTCCGAGCAGTACTTC. This encodes CAWRRYRAGGPSEQYF.

The chain couples TRBV12-3 or TRBV12-4 to TRBJ1-1; D remains ambiguous. V was trimmed by 3 bases and J by 5 bases, leaving 10 bases between them. CDR3 length: 13 amino acids. The CDR3 bases are TGTGCCAGCAGTTTCGGTGGGGAGACTGAAGCTTTCTTT. This codes for CASSFGGETEAFF.

The chain is built from TRBV19 and TRBJ1-2; 7 bases fit TRBD1. Germline V gene sequence: CDR1 LNHDA, CDR2 SQIVND (reference sequence). The CDR3 contains 14 residues. V was pared by 4 bases and J by 8 bases, with 10 bases of the junction left unmatched. CDR3 amino acids: CASSRDQTGQGYTF. In nucleotides, the CDR3 is TGTGCCAGTAGTAGGGATCAGACAGGGCAAGGCTACACCTTC.

V and J are TRBV11-2 and TRBJ2-1; the D gene is possibly TRBD2 (5 bases). Germline V gene sequence: CDR1 SGHAT, CDR2 FQNNGV. Trimming took 1 base from V and 4 from J, leaving 11 bases between them. The CDR3 is 15 residues long. This CDR3 reads CASSLGLARYNEQFF. The CDR3 DNA is TGTGCCAGCAGCTTAGGCCTAGCACGATACAATGAGCAGTTCTTC. Drawing the rest from reference TRBV11-2 and TRBJ2-1, the complete variable domain is EAGVAQSPRYKIIEKRQSVAFWCNPISGHATLYWYQQILGQGPKLLIQFQNNGVVDDSQLPKDRFSAERLKGVDSTLKIQPAKLEDSAVYLCASSLGLARYNEQFFGPGTRLTVL.

This chain links TRBV11-2 with TRBJ2-2; D might be TRBD1 (6 bases). With 5 bases removed from V and 0 bases from J, the gap between germline ends came to 19 bases. The CDR3 contains 18 residues. Per germline, CDR1 SGHAT and CDR2 FQNNGV. CDR3 coding DNA: TGTGCCAGCAGCCTGGGATGGTCCAGGGGTCCGAACACCGGGGAGCTGTTTTTT. Amino acids: CASSLGWSRGPNTGELFF.

The chain is built from TRBV2 and TRBJ1-1; D is unclear. Looked up from germline, CDR1 is SNHLY and CDR2 is FYNNEI. V dropped 6 bases and J dropped 1 base, with 9 bases sitting between them. The CDR3 is made up of 13 amino acids. The CDR3 spells CASSTRKNTEAFF. Written as DNA, the CDR3 is TGTGCCAGCAGCACTCGAAAGAACACTGAAGCTTTCTTT.

CDR3 protein: CASSQGNWGGLGNEQFF. CDR3 coding DNA: TGTGCCAGCAGCCAAGGGAATTGGGGGGGCCTAGGTAATGAGCAGTTCTTC. The chain links TRBV3-1 (or the pseudogene TRBV3-2) to TRBJ2-1, with D perhaps TRBD2 (7 bases). V was pared by 1 base and J by 7 bases, with 20 bases between. The CDR3 contains 17 residues. Per germline, CDR1 LGHDT and CDR2 YNNKEL (reference sequence).

The chain recombines TRBV7-9 with TRBJ1-2, with D possibly TRBD1 on 6 matching bases. Germline V gene data show CDR1 as SEHNR and CDR2 as FQNEAQ (reference sequence). CDR3 length equals 12 residues. Trimming removed 4 bases at V and 8 bases at J, with 11 bases between. The CDR3 nucleotides are TGTGCCAGCAGCTCGACAGGTAGCGGCTACACCTTC. Translating gives CASSSTGSGYTF.

The V and J genes are TRBV14 and TRBJ1-2; D is undetermined. Trimming took 1 base from V and 3 from J, leaving 12 bases between them. This CDR3 contains 15 residues. Germline-derived CDR1 and CDR2 are SGHDN and FVKESK. In DNA, the CDR3 is TGTGCCAGCAGCCAAGGTGCGGTCAAGGACTATGGCTACACCTTC. As protein: CASSQGAVKDYGYTF.

This clone was detected a few times. V is TRBV4-1 and J is TRBJ2-7; D is possibly TRBD1 (6 bases). The CDR3 runs 13 residues. V gave up 4 bases and J gave up 1 base, with 8 bases separating them. Germline CDR1 and CDR2: MGHRA and YSYEKL. The CDR3 DNA sequence: TGCGCCAGCAGCCGGGGGCTATCCTACGAGCAGTACTTC. Translating gives CASSRGLSYEQYF.

This sequence joins TRBV4-2 and TRBJ1-2, with D unclear. CDR1 and CDR2 from the germline V gene are LGHNA and YNFKEQ. Trimming took off 1 base at V and 4 bases at J, with 22 bases between the two ends. This CDR3 is built from 18 residues. The DNA of the CDR3 is TGTGCCAGCAGCCAAGGCGGGCATGAGTTGGGCAGAGGCTATGGCTACACCTTC. This codes for CASSQGGHELGRGYGYTF.

This chain links TRBV5-4 with TRBJ1-1; TRBD1 might be the D (6 bases). CDR1 is SGHNT, CDR2 YYREEE, per germline (reference sequence). The CDR3 totals 14 residues. Trimming pared 2 bases from V and 10 bases from J, leaving 18 bases between. This CDR3 reads CASSFQGITLAAFF. CDR3 DNA: TGTGCCAGCAGCTTCCAGGGGATAACTTTGGCAGCTTTCTTT.

In this sample, this clone turned up a few times. The rearrangement links TRBV14 to TRBJ1-6; D call uncertain. V gave up 1 base and J gave up 9 bases, with 16 bases separating them. Germline CDR1 SGHDN, CDR2 FVKESK. The CDR3 is 16 residues long. This CDR3 is CASSQGPVWETSPLHF. In nucleotides, the CDR3 is TGTGCCAGCAGCCAAGGTCCGGTCTGGGAGACTTCACCCCTCCACTTT.

J is TRBJ1-4 and V is TRBV5-1, with 8 bases matching TRBD1. The length of the CDR3 is 13 residues. CDR1 is SGHRS and CDR2 is YFSETQ in the germline V gene. Trimming took 3 bases from V and 7 from J; bases not matched to a gene: 2. CDR3 sequence: CASSYRGSEKLFF. The CDR3 nucleotides are TGCGCCAGCAGCTACAGGGGGTCTGAAAAACTGTTTTTT.

V usage is TRBV6-5 and J usage is TRBJ1-5; TRBD1 matches 8 bases. This CDR3 has 14 residues. Germline trimming cut 5 bases from V and 4 bases from J; bases unmatched to any gene: 4. Per germline, CDR1 MNHEY and CDR2 SVGAGI. The CDR3 DNA is TGTGCCAGCAGTCGGACAGGGCGAAATCAGCCCCAGCATTTT. Its protein product is CASSRTGRNQPQHF.

The rearrangement links TRBV5-1 to TRBJ2-6, with D possibly being TRBD1 (6 bases). In germline, CDR1 is SGHRS, CDR2 YFSETQ. V was cut by 4 bases and J by 4 bases, with 12 bases left in between. This CDR3 comprises 15 residues. The CDR3 reads CASSPQGAGANVLTF. CDR3 DNA: TGCGCCAGCAGCCCACAGGGTGCAGGGGCCAACGTCCTGACTTTC.

The chain uses TRBV11-2 and TRBJ1-5; no reliable D call. CDR1 is SGHAT and CDR2 is FQNNGV in the germline V gene. Trimming took off 2 bases at V and 7 bases at J, with 9 bases between the two ends. The CDR3 is made up of 13 amino acids. The CDR3 region is CASSLSGPQPQHF. The CDR3 bases are TGTGCCAGCAGCTTATCAGGCCCCCAGCCCCAGCATTTT.

In this sample, this clone turned up once. This chain links TRBV12-3 or TRBV12-4 with TRBJ1-5, with 8 nucleotides matching TRBD1. The CDR3 extends over 13 amino acids. With V trimmed by 5 bases and J by 5 bases, 2 bases remained unmatched. CDR3 region: CASSQTGDQPQHF. The CDR3, as DNA: TGTGCCAGCAGTCAGACAGGGGATCAGCCCCAGCATTTT.

The V gene is TRBV5-8, the J gene TRBJ2-2; D is possibly TRBD1 (6 bases). Deletions cut 2 bases from V and 1 base from J, with 15 bases between. Per the germline V gene, CDR1 is SGHTS and CDR2 is YDEGEE. The CDR3 sequence is 17 residues long. The CDR3, as DNA: TGTGCCAGCAGCTTATCCGCAGGGGCTGAGAACACCGGGGAGCTGTTTTTT. Translating it yields CASSLSAGAENTGELFF.

This chain uses TRBV28 with TRBJ2-7; 8 bases align to TRBD1. Germline V gene lookup returns CDR1 MDHEN and CDR2 SYDVKM. The trim removed 5 bases at V and 4 bases at J, leaving 4 bases unmatched. The CDR3 runs to 13 residues. CDR3 residues: CASSTTGGYEQYF. As DNA, the CDR3 is TGTGCCAGCAGTACTACAGGGGGGTACGAGCAGTACTTC.

This chain connects TRBV6-4 to TRBJ1-6; 8 bases align to TRBD1. The CDR3 loop spans 15 amino acids. The V segment lost 8 bases and the J segment 6 bases; nucleotides outside the gene matches: 9. Germline CDR1 is MRHNA and CDR2 is SNTAGT. CDR3 coding DNA: TGTGCCAGCTCCTTAACAGGGGGAAGTAATTCACCCCTCCACTTT. Translation: CASSLTGGSNSPLHF.

The V call is TRBV19, the J call TRBJ1-3; 7 bases line up with TRBD1. The CDR3 extends over 17 amino acids. Per germline, CDR1 LNHDA and CDR2 SQIVND (reference sequence). Unmatched junction bases numbered 10, after V lost 5 bases and J lost 0 bases. DNA of the CDR3: TGTGCCAGTAGTGGGTACTACAGGGGAGGCTCTGGAAACACCATATATTTT. Translating gives CASSGYYRGGSGNTIYF.

The chain links TRBV7-8 to TRBJ2-3, with 13 bases identical to TRBD2. This CDR3 has 17 amino acids. Germline values: CDR1 SGHVS, CDR2 FQNEAQ. V gave up 1 base and J gave up 2 bases; unmatched junction bases: 3. CDR3 DNA sequence: TGTGCCAGCAGCTTAGAGACTAGCGGGGGGCCCACAGATACGCAGTATTTT. Its translation: CASSLETSGGPTDTQYF.